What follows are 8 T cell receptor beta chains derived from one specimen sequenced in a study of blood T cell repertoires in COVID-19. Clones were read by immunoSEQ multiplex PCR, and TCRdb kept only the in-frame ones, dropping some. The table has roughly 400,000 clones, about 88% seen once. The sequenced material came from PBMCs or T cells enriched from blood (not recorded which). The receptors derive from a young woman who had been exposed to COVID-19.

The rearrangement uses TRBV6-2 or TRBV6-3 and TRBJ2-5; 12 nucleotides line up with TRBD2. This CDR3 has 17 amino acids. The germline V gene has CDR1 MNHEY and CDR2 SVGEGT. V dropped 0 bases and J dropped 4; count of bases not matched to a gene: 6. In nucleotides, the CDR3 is TGTGCCAGCAGTTACTCTTCTAGCGGGGGGGCCGGAGAGACCCAGTACTTC. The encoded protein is CASSYSSSGGAGETQYF.

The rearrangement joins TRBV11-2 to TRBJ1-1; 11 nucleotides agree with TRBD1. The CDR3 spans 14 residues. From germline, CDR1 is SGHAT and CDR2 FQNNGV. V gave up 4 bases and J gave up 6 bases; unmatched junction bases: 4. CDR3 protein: CASSSGQGVAEAFF. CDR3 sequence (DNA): TGTGCCAGCAGCTCGGGACAGGGGGTAGCTGAAGCTTTCTTT.

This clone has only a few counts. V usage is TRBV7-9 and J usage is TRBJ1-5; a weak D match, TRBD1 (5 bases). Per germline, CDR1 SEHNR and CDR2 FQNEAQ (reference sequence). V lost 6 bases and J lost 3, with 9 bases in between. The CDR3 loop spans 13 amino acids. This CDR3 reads CASSEQVNQPQHF. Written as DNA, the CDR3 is TGTGCCAGCAGTGAACAGGTCAATCAGCCCCAGCATTTT.

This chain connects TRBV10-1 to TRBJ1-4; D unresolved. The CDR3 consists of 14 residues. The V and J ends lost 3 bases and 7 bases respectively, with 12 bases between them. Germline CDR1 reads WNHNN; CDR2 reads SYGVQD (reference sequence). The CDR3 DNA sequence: TGCGCCAGCAGTGAAAGAGGAGTCGGTGAAAAACTGTTTTTT. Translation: CASSERGVGEKLFF.

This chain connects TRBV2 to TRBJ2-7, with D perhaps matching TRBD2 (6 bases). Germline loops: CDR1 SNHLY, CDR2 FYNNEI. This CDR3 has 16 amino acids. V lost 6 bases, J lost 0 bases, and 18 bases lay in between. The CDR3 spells CASRRWGGQSSYEQYF. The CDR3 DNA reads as TGTGCCAGCAGACGCTGGGGAGGTCAAAGCTCCTACGAGCAGTACTTC.

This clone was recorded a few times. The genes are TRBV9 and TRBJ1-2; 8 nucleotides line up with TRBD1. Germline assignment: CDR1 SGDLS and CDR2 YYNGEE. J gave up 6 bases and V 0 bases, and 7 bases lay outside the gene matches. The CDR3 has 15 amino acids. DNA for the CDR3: TGTGCCAGCAGCGTAGCCCTGGACAGGGAGAATGGCTACACCTTC. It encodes CASSVALDRENGYTF.

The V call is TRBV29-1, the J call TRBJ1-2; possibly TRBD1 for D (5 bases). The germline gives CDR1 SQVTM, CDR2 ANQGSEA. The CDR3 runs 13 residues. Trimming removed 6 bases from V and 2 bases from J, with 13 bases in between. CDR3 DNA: TGCAGCGTACCCAGGGTAGGCAACTATGGCTACACCTTC. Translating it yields CSVPRVGNYGYTF.

The CDR3 DNA is TGTGCCAGCAGCGTGTCAGGGGCAGCCGGGGAGCTGTTTTTT. Amino acids: CASSVSGAAGELFF. The rearrangement uses TRBV9 and TRBJ2-2; possible D gene TRBD1, 6 bases. With 2 bases removed from V and 6 bases from J, the gap between germline ends came to 11 bases. The CDR3 consists of 14 residues. Germline V lookup: CDR1 SGDLS, CDR2 YYNGEE.